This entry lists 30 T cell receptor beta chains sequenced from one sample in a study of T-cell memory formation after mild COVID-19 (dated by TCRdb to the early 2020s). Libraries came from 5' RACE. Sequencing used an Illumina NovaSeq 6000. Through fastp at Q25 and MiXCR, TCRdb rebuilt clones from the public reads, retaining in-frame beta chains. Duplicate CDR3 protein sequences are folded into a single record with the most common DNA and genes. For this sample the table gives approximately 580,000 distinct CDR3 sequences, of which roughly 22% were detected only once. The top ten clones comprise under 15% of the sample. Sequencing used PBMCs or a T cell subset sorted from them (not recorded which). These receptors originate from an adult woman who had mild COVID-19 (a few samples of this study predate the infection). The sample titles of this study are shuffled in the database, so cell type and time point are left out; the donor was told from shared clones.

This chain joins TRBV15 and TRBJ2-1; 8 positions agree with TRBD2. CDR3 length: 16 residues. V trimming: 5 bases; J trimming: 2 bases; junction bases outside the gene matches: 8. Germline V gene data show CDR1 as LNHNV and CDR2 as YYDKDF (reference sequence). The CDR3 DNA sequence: TGTGCCACCAGCCCGGGGCGGACTAGCACCTACAATGAGCAGTTCTTC. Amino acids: CATSPGRTSTYNEQFF.

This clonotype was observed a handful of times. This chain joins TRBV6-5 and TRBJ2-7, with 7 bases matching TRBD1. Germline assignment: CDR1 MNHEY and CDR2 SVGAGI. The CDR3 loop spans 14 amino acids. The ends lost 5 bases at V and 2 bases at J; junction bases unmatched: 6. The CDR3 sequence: CASSAPGQTYEQYF. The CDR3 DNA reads TGTGCCAGCAGTGCCCCGGGACAGACCTACGAGCAGTACTTC.

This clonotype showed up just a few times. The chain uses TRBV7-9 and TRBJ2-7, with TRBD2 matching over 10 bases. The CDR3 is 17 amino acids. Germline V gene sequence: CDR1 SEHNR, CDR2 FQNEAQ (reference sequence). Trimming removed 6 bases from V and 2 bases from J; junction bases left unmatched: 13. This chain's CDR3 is CASSQFWASGSAYEQYF. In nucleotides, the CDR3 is TGTGCCAGCAGTCAGTTCTGGGCTAGCGGGAGCGCCTACGAGCAGTACTTC.

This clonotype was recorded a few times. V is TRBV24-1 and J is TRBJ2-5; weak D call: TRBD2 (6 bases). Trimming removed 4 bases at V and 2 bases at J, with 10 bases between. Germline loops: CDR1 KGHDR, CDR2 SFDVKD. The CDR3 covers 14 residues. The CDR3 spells CATSEGLGQETQYF. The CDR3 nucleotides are TGTGCCACCAGTGAGGGACTTGGACAAGAGACCCAGTACTTC.

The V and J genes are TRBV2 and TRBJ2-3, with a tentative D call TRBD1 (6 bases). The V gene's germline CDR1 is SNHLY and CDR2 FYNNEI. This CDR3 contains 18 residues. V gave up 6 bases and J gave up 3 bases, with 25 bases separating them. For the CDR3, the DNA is TGTGCCAGCAGCGTACTAAAAAACAGACAGGTCGAGACAGATACGCAGTATTTT. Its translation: CASSVLKNRQVETDTQYF.

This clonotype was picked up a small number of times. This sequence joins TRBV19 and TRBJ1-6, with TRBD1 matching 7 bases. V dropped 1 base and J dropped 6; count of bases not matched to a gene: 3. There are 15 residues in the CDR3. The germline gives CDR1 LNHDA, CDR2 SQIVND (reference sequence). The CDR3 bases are TGTGCCAGTAGTATAGGGAACAGGGGTAATTCACCCCTCCACTTT. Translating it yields CASSIGNRGNSPLHF. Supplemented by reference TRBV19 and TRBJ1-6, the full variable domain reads DGGITQSPKYLFRKEGQNVTLSCEQNLNHDAMYWYRQDPGQGLRLIYYSQIVNDFQKGDIAEGYSVSREKKESFPLTVTSAQKNPTAFYLCASSIGNRGNSPLHFGNGTRLTVT.

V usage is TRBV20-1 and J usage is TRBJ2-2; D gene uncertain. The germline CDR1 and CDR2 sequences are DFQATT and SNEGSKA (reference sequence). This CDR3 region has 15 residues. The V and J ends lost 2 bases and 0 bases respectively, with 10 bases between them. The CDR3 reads CSARTSPANTGELFF. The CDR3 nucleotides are TGCAGTGCTAGAACGTCCCCTGCGAACACCGGGGAGCTGTTTTTT.

DNA of the CDR3: TGTGCCAGCAGCCCTGACGTCTATGGCTACACCTTC. Amino acids: CASSPDVYGYTF. The rearrangement uses TRBV7-2 and TRBJ1-2; D is undetermined. The V end lost 5 bases, the J end lost 4 bases, and 8 bases lay between the germline ends. CDR1 is SGHTA, CDR2 FQGNSA, per germline. The CDR3 is 12 residues long.

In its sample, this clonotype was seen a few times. The DNA of the CDR3 is TGTGCCAGCAGTGTCTCGGGGGGGGATGCAGATACGCAGTATTTT. This codes for CASSVSGGDADTQYF. This sequence joins TRBV6-4 and TRBJ2-3; TRBD2 matches 8 bases. With 4 bases clipped from V and 4 bases from J, the junction kept 7 bases outside the gene matches. The CDR3 has 15 amino acids. Germline V CDR1 and CDR2: MRHNA, SNTAGT.

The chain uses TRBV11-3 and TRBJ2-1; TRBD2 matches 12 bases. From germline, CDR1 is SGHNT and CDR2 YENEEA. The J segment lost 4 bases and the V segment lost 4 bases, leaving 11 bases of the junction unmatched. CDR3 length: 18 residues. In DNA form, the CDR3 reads TGTGCCAGCAGCTCCCACGAGACTAGCGGGAGCCATTACAATGAGCAGTTCTTC. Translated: CASSSHETSGSHYNEQFF. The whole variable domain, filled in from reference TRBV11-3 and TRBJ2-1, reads EAGVVQSPRYKIIEKKQPVAFWCNPISGHNTLYWYLQNLGQGPELLIRYENEEAVDDSQLPKDRFSAERLKGVDSTLKIQPAELGDSAVYLCASSSHETSGSHYNEQFFGPGTRLTVL.

CDR3: CASSAGAYTQYF. The CDR3, as DNA: TGTGCCAGCAGTGCAGGGGCTTATACGCAGTATTTT. The gene calls are TRBV6-1 and TRBJ2-3, with D perhaps matching TRBD1 (6 bases). CDR1 and CDR2 from the germline V gene are MNHNS and SASEGT. V gave up 4 bases and J gave up 7 bases, with 9 bases separating them. The CDR3 is 12 amino acids.

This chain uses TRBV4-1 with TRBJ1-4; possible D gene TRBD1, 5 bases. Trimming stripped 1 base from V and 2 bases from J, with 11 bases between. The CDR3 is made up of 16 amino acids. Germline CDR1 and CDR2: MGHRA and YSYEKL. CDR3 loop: CASSQARVATNEKLFF. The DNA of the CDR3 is TGCGCCAGCAGCCAAGCCAGGGTAGCTACTAATGAAAAACTGTTTTTT.

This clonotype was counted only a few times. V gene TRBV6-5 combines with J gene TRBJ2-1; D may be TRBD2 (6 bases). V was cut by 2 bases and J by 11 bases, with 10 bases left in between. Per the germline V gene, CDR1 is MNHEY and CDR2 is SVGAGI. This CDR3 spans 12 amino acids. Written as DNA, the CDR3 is TGTGCCAGCAGTTACGCGGGGTCCCAGCAGTTCTTC. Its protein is CASSYAGSQQFF.

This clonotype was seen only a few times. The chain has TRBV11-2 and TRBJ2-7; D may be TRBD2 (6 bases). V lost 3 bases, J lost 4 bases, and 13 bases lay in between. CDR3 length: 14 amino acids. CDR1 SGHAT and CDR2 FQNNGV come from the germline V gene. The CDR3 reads CASSLGPLAYEQYF. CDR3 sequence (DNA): TGTGCCAGCAGCTTGGGGCCCCTAGCGTACGAGCAGTACTTC.

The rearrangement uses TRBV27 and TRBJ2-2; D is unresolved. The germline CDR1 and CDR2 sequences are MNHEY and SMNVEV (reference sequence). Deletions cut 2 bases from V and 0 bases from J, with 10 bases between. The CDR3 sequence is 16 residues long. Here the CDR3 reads CASSLMGSANTGELFF. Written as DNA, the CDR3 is TGTGCCAGCAGTTTAATGGGCTCCGCGAACACCGGGGAGCTGTTTTTT.

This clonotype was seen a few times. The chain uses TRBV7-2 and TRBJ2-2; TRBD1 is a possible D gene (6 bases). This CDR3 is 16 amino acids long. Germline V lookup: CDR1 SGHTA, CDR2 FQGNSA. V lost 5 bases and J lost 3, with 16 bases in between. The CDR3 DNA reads TGTGCCAGCAGCCCCCCCCAGGGGTTGGACACCGGGGAGCTGTTTTTT. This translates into CASSPPQGLDTGELFF.

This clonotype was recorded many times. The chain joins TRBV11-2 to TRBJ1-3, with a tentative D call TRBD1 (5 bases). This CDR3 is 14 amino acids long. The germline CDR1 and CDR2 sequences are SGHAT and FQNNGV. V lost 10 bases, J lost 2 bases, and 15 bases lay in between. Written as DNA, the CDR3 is TGTGCCACCAGACAGTTTCTAACTGGAAACACCATATATTTT. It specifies CATRQFLTGNTIYF.

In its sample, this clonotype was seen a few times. CDR3 region: CASSSTGPAFF. For the CDR3, the DNA is TGTGCCAGCAGTTCGACAGGCCCAGCTTTCTTT. This chain links TRBV12-3 or TRBV12-4 with TRBJ1-1, with a weak D call TRBD1 (6 bases). The V end was cut by 4 bases, the J end by 10 bases, with 10 bases between. The CDR3 extends over 11 amino acids.

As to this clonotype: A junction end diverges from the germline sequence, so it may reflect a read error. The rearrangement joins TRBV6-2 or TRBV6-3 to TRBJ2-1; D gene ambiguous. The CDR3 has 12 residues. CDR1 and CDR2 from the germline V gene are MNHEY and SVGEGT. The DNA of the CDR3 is TGTGCCAGCAGCTGGACCGACAAAGAGCAGTTCTTC. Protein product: CASSWTDKEQFF.

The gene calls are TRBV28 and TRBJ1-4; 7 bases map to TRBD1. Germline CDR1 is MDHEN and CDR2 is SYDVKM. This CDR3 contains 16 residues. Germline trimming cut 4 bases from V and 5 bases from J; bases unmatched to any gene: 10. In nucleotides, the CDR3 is TGTGCCAGCAGTTCAACCGGGACAGCGCTAAATGAAAAACTGTTTTTT. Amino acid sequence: CASSSTGTALNEKLFF.

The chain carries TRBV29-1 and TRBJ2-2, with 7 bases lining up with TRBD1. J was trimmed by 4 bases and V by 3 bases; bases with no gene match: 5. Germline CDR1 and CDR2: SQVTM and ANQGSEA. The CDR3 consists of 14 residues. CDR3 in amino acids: CSVERGRGTGELFF. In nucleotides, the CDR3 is TGCAGCGTTGAGAGGGGGCGAGGCACCGGGGAGCTGTTTTTT.

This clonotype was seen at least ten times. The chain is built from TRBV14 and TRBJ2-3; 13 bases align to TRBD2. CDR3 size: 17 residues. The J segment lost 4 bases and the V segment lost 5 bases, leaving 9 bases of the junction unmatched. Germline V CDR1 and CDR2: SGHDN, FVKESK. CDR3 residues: CASSTLLAGGLADTQYF. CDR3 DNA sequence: TGTGCCAGCAGCACTCTACTAGCGGGGGGGCTGGCAGATACGCAGTATTTT.

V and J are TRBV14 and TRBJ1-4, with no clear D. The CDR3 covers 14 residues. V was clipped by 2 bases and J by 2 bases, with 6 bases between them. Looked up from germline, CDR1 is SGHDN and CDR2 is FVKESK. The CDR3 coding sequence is TGTGCCAGCAGCCAACGGGGTACTAATGAAAAACTGTTTTTT. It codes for CASSQRGTNEKLFF. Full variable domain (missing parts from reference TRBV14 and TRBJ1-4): EAGVTQFPSHSVIEKGQTVTLRCDPISGHDNLYWYRRVMGKEIKFLLHFVKESKQDESGMPNNRFLAERTGGTYSTLKVQPAELEDSGVYFCASSQRGTNEKLFFGSGTQLSVL.

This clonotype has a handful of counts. CDR3 DNA: TGTGCCACCAGCCCCTTATTGGGACTGAACACCGGGGAGCTGTTTTTT. This codes for CATSPLLGLNTGELFF. The rearrangement joins TRBV15 to TRBJ2-2; weak D call: TRBD2 (6 bases). The germline V gene encodes CDR1 LNHNV and CDR2 YYDKDF (reference sequence). The V end lost 5 bases, the J end lost 1 base, and 14 bases lay between the germline ends. CDR3 size: 16 residues.

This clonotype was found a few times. The CDR3 bases are TGTGCCAGCAGCTTGCGCCGGACAGAGACCCAAGAGACCCAGTACTTC. This codes for CASSLRRTETQETQYF. The chain carries TRBV5-6 and TRBJ2-5; tentative D call: TRBD1 (6 bases). Between the trimmed V and J ends, which lost 1 base and 1 base, there was a span of 14 bases. Germline values: CDR1 SGHDT, CDR2 YYEEEE. This CDR3 spans 16 amino acids.

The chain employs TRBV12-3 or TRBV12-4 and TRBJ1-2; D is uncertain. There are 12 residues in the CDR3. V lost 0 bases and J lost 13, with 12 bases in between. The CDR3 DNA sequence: TGTGCCAGCAGTTTAGCGGGGTTCCTTCCCACCTTC. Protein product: CASSLAGFLPTF.

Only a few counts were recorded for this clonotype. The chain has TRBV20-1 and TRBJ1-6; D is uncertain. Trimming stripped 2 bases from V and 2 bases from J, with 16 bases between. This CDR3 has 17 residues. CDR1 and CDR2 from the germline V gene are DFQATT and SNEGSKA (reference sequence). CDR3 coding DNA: TGCAGTGCTAGATTCGGCCTTCGGGGTACCTATAATTCACCCCTCCACTTT. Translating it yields CSARFGLRGTYNSPLHF.

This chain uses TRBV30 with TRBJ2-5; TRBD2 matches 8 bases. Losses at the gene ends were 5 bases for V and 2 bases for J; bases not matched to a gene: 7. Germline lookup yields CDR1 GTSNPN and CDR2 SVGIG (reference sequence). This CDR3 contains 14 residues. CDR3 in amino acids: CAWRKAGEQETQYF. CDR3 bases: TGTGCCTGGCGGAAAGCGGGGGAGCAAGAGACCCAGTACTTC.

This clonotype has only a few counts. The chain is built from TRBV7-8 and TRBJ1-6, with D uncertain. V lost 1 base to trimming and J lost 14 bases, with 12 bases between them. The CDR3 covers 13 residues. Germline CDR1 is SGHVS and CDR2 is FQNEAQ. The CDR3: CASSLGPSLALHF. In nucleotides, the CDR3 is TGTGCCAGCAGCTTAGGACCCTCTTTGGCCCTCCACTTT.

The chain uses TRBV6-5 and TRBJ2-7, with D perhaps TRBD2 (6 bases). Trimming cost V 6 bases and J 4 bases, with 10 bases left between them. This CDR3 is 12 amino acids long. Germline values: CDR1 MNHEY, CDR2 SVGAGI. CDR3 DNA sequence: TGTGCCAGCAGGGGGAGGCGGTACGAGCAGTACTTC. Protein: CASRGRRYEQYF.